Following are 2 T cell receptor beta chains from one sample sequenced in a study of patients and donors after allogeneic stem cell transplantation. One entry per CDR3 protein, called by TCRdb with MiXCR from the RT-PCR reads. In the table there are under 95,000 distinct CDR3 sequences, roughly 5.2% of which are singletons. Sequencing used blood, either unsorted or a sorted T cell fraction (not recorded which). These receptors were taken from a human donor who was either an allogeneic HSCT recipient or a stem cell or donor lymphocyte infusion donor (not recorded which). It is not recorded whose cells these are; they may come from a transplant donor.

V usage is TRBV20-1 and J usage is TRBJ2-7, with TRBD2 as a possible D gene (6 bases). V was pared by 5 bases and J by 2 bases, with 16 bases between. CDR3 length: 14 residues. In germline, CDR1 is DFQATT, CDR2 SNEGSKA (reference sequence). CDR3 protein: CSASRGDFTYEQYF. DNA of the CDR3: TGCAGTGCTTCCCGCGGGGACTTCACCTACGAGCAGTACTTC.

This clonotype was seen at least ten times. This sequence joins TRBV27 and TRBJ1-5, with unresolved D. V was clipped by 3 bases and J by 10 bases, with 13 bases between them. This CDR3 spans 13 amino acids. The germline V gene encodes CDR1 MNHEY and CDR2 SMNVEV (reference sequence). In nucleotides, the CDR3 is TGTGCCAGCAGTTTTTCGGGAATCAGCCCCCAGCATTTT. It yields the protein CASSFSGISPQHF.